A selection of T cell receptor beta chains follows, all from one sample in a study of identifying expanded T cells in peripheral blood. Assay used: immunoSEQ multiplex PCR; TCRdb lists only in-frame clones, some missing. The top ten hold less than 6% of the sample, which has about 94,000 clones, 70% to 90% seen once. Sequencing was carried out using blood. Receptors were obtained from a person aged 18-70 years in good health. Both conserved end residues are part of each CDR3. The D gene is left open where the match is weak. Size values are once, few and many counts, or a class for expanded clones, and some rows have none.

j_gene	abundance	v_gene	d_gene	CDR3nt	CDR3aa
TRBJ2-5	.	TRBV6-5	.	TGTGCCAGCAATCAGGGATTACAAGAGACCCAGTACTTC	CASNQGLQETQYF
TRBJ1-3	.	TRBV30	.	TGTGCCTGGAGTCCGCTCCGGAACACCATATATTTT	CAWSPLRNTIYF
TRBJ2-3	.	TRBV27	TRBD2	TGTGCCAGCAGTTTGGCGGGGGGCACAAATACGCAGTATTTT	CASSLAGGTNTQYF
TRBJ2-5	.	TRBV5-5	.	TGTGCCAGCAGCGGTAGCGGCCAAGAGACCCAGTACTTC	CASSGSGQETQYF
TRBJ1-2	.	TRBV6-1	.	TGTGCCAGCAGTCAGCTTTGGGAGGCAGGAGGCTACACCTTC	CASSQLWEAGGYTF
TRBJ2-5	.	TRBV7-6	.	TGTGCCAGCAGCTTAAAGGCCATCACCCATCAAGAGACCCAGTACTTC	CASSLKAITHQETQYF
TRBJ1-5	once	TRBV19	.	TGTGCCAGTAGTATTATTTTTGACAGAAGCAATCAGCCCCAGCATTTT	CASSIIFDRSNQPQHF
TRBJ1-2	.	TRBV5-6	.	TGTGCCAGCAGAATGGGGGGGACTAACTATGGCTACACCTTC	CASRMGGTNYGYTF
TRBJ1-2	.	TRBV6-6	.	TGTGCCAGCAGTTTTGGGAAGGGGGGTAGCTATGGCTACACCTTC	CASSFGKGGSYGYTF
TRBJ2-5	.	TRBV2	.	TGTGCCAGCAGTGCAGGGGCGGCGAGGGAGACCCAGTACTTC	CASSAGAARETQYF
TRBJ2-7	.	TRBV5-8	.	TGTGCCAGCAGCTTGGCCACAGGGAGGCCCTACGAGCAGTACTTC	CASSLATGRPYEQYF
TRBJ1-4	few	TRBV2	TRBD1	TGTGCCACCCCGTTCACAGGGGACTCAACTAATGAAAAACTGTTTTTT	CATPFTGDSTNEKLFF
TRBJ1-2	.	TRBV30	.	TGTGCCTGGAGTGTACATCCAGGGAGGGATTATGGCTACACCTTC	CAWSVHPGRDYGYTF
TRBJ2-2	.	TRBV6-1	TRBD2	TGTGCCAGCAGAGTAGCGGGGGGGGTCGGGGAGCTGTTTTTT	CASRVAGGVGELFF
TRBJ1-2	once	TRBV5-4	.	TGTGCCAGCAGCTTGGGAGTACAGAACTATGGCTACACCTTC	CASSLGVQNYGYTF
TRBJ1-2	.	TRBV21-1	.	TGTGCCAGCAGCAAAGTGCCAGGGAAGGGAGGAATATGGGGCTACACCTTC	CASSKVPGKGGIWGYTF